The entry below describes one T cell receptor (beta chain). As yet, its antigen is unknown. The record originates from a study of shared clonotypes between healthy human individuals. CD8 cells classed as naive were CD45RO-negative and positively selected for CCR7, excluding terminally differentiated effector memory CD45RA+ cells. Whole-study findings and limits: Naive CD4 clonotypes overlapped across a few donors at roughly 5%.

Some clones are missing from TCRdb's copy, which holds only in-frame ones; the method was immunoSEQ multiplex PCR. The repertoire consists of about 2 million clones, with about 95% occurring once and the leading ten covering 0.9% to 1.3%. The receptor was isolated from a man younger than 35 in good health. Sample: naive CD8+ T cells sorted from blood.

The CDR3 is CASSTAPGTKVYEQYF. The CDR3 DNA is TGTGCCAGCAGCACTGCGCCAGGGACTAAGGTCTACGAGCAGTACTTC. The chain employs TRBV21-1 and TRBJ2-7; no check of the table's D call, TRBD2, against the DNA was made. TRBV21-1 is termed a pseudogene. There are 16 residues in the CDR3.